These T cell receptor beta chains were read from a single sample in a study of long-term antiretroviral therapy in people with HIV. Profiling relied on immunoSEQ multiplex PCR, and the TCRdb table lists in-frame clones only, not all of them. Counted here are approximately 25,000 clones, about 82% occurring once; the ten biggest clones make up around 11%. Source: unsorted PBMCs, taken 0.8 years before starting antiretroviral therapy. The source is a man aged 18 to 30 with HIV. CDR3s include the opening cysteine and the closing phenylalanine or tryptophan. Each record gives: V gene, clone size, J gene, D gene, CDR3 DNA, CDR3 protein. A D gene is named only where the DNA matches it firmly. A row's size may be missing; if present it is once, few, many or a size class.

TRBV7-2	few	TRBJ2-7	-	TGTGCCAGCAGCTTTGCCGGGACGGAGCAGTACTTC	CASSFAGTEQYF
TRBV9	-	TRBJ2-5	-	TGTGCCAGCAGCGAGTCGGGGGGCCTAGAGACCCAGTACTTC	CASSESGGLETQYF
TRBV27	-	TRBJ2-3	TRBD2	TGTGCCAGCAGTTCTAGCGGGAGGGCGGTAGATACGCAGTATTTT	CASSSSGRAVDTQYF
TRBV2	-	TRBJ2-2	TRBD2	TGTGCCAGCAGTGGATGGGGACTAGCGGGATTCACCGGGGAGCTGTTTTTT	CASSGWGLAGFTGELFF
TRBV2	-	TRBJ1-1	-	TGTGCCAGCAGTTTCGACCCTGACACTGAAGCTTTCTTT	CASSFDPDTEAFF
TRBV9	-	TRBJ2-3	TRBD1	TGTGCCAGCAGCAGACAGGGGGTGGAGGGCACAGATACGCAGTATTTT	CASSRQGVEGTDTQYF
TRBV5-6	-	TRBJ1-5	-	TGTGCCAGCAGCTCGGGACGCCGCCTTGGCCGAGGAACTAATCAGCCCCAGCATTTT	CASSSGRRLGRGTNQPQHF
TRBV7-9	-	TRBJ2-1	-	TGTGCCAGCAGCTTTGGGGACAATGAGCAGTTCTTC	CASSFGDNEQFF
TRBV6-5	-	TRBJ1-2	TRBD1	TGTGCCAGCAGTCTAACAGGGGGCATCGATGGCTACACCTTC	CASSLTGGIDGYTF
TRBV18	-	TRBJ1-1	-	TGTGCCAGCTCACCCGACGAAACAATGAACACTGAAGCTTTCTTT	CASSPDETMNTEAFF
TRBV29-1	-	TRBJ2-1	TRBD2	TGCAGCGTTACTAGCGGGAGAGATGGAGAGCAGTTCTTC	CSVTSGRDGEQFF
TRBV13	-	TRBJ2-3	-	TGTGCCAGCAGTCCCGAGGGGGCTAGCGGGTTCAGAGATACGCAGTATTTT	CASSPEGASGFRDTQYF
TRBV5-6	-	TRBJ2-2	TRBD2	TGTGCCAGCAGCCCTAGCGGATTCTTGAACACCGGGGAGCTGTTTTTT	CASSPSGFLNTGELFF
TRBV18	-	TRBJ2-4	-	TGTGCCAGCTCACCTCCTGGGGCCAGACCCAAAAACATTCAGTACTTC	CASSPPGARPKNIQYF
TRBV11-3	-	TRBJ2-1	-	TGTGCCAGCAGCTTAGGAGGGAGTCATAATGGTGAGCAGTTCTTC	CASSLGGSHNGEQFF
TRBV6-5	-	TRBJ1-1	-	TGTGCCAGCAGTTACCGGTCAGGGATCGGGAACACTGAAGCTTTCTTT	CASSYRSGIGNTEAFF
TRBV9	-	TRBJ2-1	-	TGTGCCAGCAGCGGGAGTGGGAATGAGCAGTTCTTC	CASSGSGNEQFF
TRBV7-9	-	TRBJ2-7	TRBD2	TGTGCCAGCAGCCCCGGGGGGGGGACCTACGAGCAGTACTTC	CASSPGGGTYEQYF
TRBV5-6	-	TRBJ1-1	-	TGTGCCAGCAGCTTGGCGCGGGGAAACACTGAAGCTTTCTTT	CASSLARGNTEAFF